What follows are 20 T cell receptor beta chains derived from one specimen sequenced in a study of shared clonotypes between healthy human individuals (dated by TCRdb to about 2020). Library creation used the immunoSEQ multiplex PCR assay. Sourced from immuneACCESS, this table was stored by TCRdb with only in-frame sequences that have V and J called. A share of the clones is absent; for the studies checked, an unresolved V gene accounts for under half, and the remainder has no known explanation. A total of hundreds of thousands of clones appear in this sample, around 67% of them only once. Together, the top ten hold approximately 1.6% of the sample. Material for sequencing was memory CD4+ T cells sorted from blood. The cell subset or site label corresponds to: CD45RA-negative fraction. The receptors stem from a woman younger than 45 in good health.

The chain joins TRBV6-1 to TRBJ2-3, with a weak D call TRBD1 (6 bases). V shed 7 bases and J shed 1 base, with 15 bases lying between them. CDR1 is MNHNS and CDR2 is SASEGT in the germline V gene. The CDR3 runs 15 residues. CDR3 nucleotides: TGTGCCAGCATAAGGAGGACAGCAGGCACAGATACGCAGTATTTT. Encoded protein: CASIRRTAGTDTQYF.

The genes are TRBV4-2 and TRBJ2-1; D may be TRBD1 or TRBD2 (5 bases each). Trimming removed 0 bases at V and 6 bases at J, with 18 bases between. The germline V gene encodes CDR1 LGHNA and CDR2 YNFKEQ. The CDR3 length is 17 residues. CDR3 amino acids: CASSQDRYEGKSNEQFF. The CDR3 DNA is TGTGCCAGCAGCCAAGATCGGTATGAGGGGAAGAGCAATGAGCAGTTCTTC.

The chain carries TRBV27 and TRBJ1-1; no clear D gene. V lost 5 bases, J lost 10 bases, and 23 bases lay in between. CDR1 is MNHEY and CDR2 is SMNVEV in the germline V gene (reference sequence). The CDR3 has 15 residues. The CDR3 loop is CASSPVLEGQVGAFF. CDR3 DNA: TGTGCCAGCAGTCCCGTCTTGGAGGGCCAGGTGGGAGCTTTCTTT.

Here the CDR3 DNA reads TGCGCCAGCAGCTTGGGTAGCGGGAGTGGTACAGATACGCAGTATTTT. Residues: CASSLGSGSGTDTQYF. The chain couples TRBV5-1 to TRBJ2-3; 9 nucleotides agree with TRBD2. Per the germline V gene, CDR1 is SGHRS and CDR2 is YFSETQ. CDR3 size: 16 residues. The V and J ends lost 0 bases and 3 bases, in that order; junction bases with no gene match: 5.

The chain recombines TRBV20-1 with TRBJ1-2; no clear D gene. Germline V CDR1 and CDR2: DFQATT, SNEGSKA (reference sequence). The CDR3 loop spans 11 amino acids. DNA for the CDR3: TGCAGGCCGGGCGGTGGCTATGGCTACACCTTC. This encodes CRPGGGYGYTF.

The chain uses TRBV29-1 and TRBJ1-1, with D perhaps matching TRBD1 (5 bases). Germline CDR1 reads SQVTM; CDR2 reads ANQGSEA. The ends were cut back, 4 bases at V and 3 bases at J, with 6 bases in the middle. This CDR3 spans 11 amino acids. The CDR3 region has the DNA TGCAGCGTTGTGACAGACACTGAAGCTTTCTTT. Translating it yields CSVVTDTEAFF.

The V call is TRBV19, the J call TRBJ2-3, with 9 positions matching TRBD2. V lost 0 bases, J lost 0 bases, and 10 bases stayed unmatched. From germline, CDR1 is LNHDA and CDR2 SQIVND (reference sequence). The CDR3 sequence is 19 residues long. This chain's CDR3 is CASSIEVSGLASSTDTQYF. CDR3 coding DNA: TGTGCCAGTAGTATAGAGGTCTCTGGACTAGCGTCTAGCACAGATACGCAGTATTTT. The whole variable domain, remainder taken from reference TRBV19 and TRBJ2-3, is DGGITQSPKYLFRKEGQNVTLSCEQNLNHDAMYWYRQDPGQGLRLIYYSQIVNDFQKGDIAEGYSVSREKKESFPLTVTSAQKNPTAFYLCASSIEVSGLASSTDTQYFGPGTRLTVL.

This clone has at least ten counts. This chain connects TRBV28 to TRBJ2-7; 7 nucleotides match TRBD2. CDR3 length: 15 amino acids. Per germline, CDR1 MDHEN and CDR2 SYDVKM. The ends lost 5 bases at V and 5 bases at J; junction bases unmatched: 12. The CDR3 DNA sequence: TGTGCCAGCAGTCCACCCGGGACTACCGGCCACGAGCAGTACTTC. Amino acid sequence: CASSPPGTTGHEQYF.

The genes are TRBV5-1 and TRBJ2-1; perhaps D is TRBD1 or TRBD2 (5 bases each). CDR3 size: 15 residues. Germline lookup yields CDR1 SGHRS and CDR2 YFSETQ. The ends were cut back, 4 bases at V and 3 bases at J, with 14 bases in the middle. The CDR3 DNA sequence: TGCGCCAGCAGCGGGGCGAGAGGGGTCTACAATGAGCAGTTCTTC. It specifies CASSGARGVYNEQFF.

The chain links TRBV5-1 to TRBJ1-1; D might be TRBD1 (6 bases). The germline gives CDR1 SGHRS, CDR2 YFSETQ. The germline V and J ends were trimmed by 4 bases and 5 bases, with 12 bases remaining between them. The CDR3 extends over 13 amino acids. The CDR3 loop is CASSRTGQTEAFF. The CDR3 nucleotides are TGCGCCAGCAGCCGTACAGGGCAGACTGAAGCTTTCTTT.

With regard to this clone: At the DNA level, this CDR3 is encoded by other sequences in the same sample as well. This chain connects TRBV5-1 to TRBJ2-7; D is ambiguous. With 1 base removed from V and 4 bases from J, the gap between germline ends came to 9 bases. Looked up from germline, CDR1 is SGHRS and CDR2 is YFSETQ. The CDR3 is 13 residues long. DNA for the CDR3: TGCGCCAGCAGCTTGCTCGCCGGGTACGAGCAGTACTTC. As protein: CASSLLAGYEQYF.

This sequence joins TRBV28 and TRBJ2-7; 9 nucleotides align to TRBD1. CDR1 is MDHEN, CDR2 SYDVKM, per germline. The ends lost 5 bases at V and 7 bases at J; junction bases unmatched: 12. CDR3 length equals 15 residues. The CDR3 loop reads CASSQGQGGIWEQYF. The CDR3 DNA is TGTGCCAGCAGTCAGGGACAGGGAGGAATTTGGGAGCAGTACTTC.

Notes on this clone: This specimen includes other DNA sequences encoding the same CDR3. CDR3 DNA: TGCGCCAGCACCCCAGGGACGGCTGGAAACACCATATATTTT. Translating gives CASTPGTAGNTIYF. V gene TRBV5-1 combines with J gene TRBJ1-3, with D possibly matching TRBD1 (5 bases). The CDR3 consists of 14 residues. CDR1 is SGHRS, CDR2 YFSETQ, per germline. Trimming took 6 bases from V and 2 from J, leaving 12 bases between them. Full variable domain (rest looked up from reference TRBV5-1 and TRBJ1-3): KAGVTQTPRYLIKTRGQQVTLSCSPISGHRSVSWYQQTPGQGLQFLFEYFSETQRNKGNFPGRFSGRQFSNSRSEMNVSTLELGDSALYLCASTPGTAGNTIYFGEGSWLTVV.

Only a few counts were recorded for this clone. The chain has TRBV2 and TRBJ1-5; D not resolved. Germline V lookup: CDR1 SNHLY, CDR2 FYNNEI. The CDR3 spans 12 residues. Trimming removed 3 bases from V and 5 bases from J, with 5 bases in between. Written as DNA, the CDR3 is TGTGCCAGCAGTGAGAGGGATCAGCCCCAGCATTTT. It is translated as CASSERDQPQHF. The full variable domain, its missing parts supplied by reference TRBV2 and TRBJ1-5, is EPEVTQTPSHQVTQMGQEVILRCVPISNHLYFYWYRQILGQKVEFLVSFYNNEISEKSEIFDDQFSVERPDGSNFTLKIRSTKLEDSAMYFCASSERDQPQHFGDGTRLSIL.

The chain recombines TRBV19 with TRBJ2-2, with no clear D. Looked up from germline, CDR1 is LNHDA and CDR2 is SQIVND (reference sequence). Trimming pared 2 bases from V and 5 bases from J, leaving 15 bases between. This CDR3 has 16 residues. The CDR3 DNA sequence: TGTGCCAGTAGTATAAGCGTGAGCATGGGGACCGGGGAGCTGTTTTTT. It is translated as CASSISVSMGTGELFF.

A remark on this clone: A far larger clone is one nucleotide away, so this likely arose from a read error. The chain links TRBV11-2 to TRBJ2-1, with a possible D match to TRBD2 (6 bases). V lost 4 bases to trimming and J lost 5 bases, with 9 bases between them. Germline V gene lookup returns CDR1 SGHAT and CDR2 FQNNGV. The CDR3 length is 13 residues. The CDR3 coding sequence is TGTGCCAGCAGCTCGCAGCGGGACAATGAGCAGTTCTTC. Its protein is CASSSQRDNEQFF. The entire variable domain, with the rest obtained from reference TRBV11-2 and TRBJ2-1, is as follows: EAGVAQSPRYKIIEKRQSVAFWCNPISGHATLYWYQQILGQGPKLLIQFQNNGVVDDSQLPKDRFSAERLKGVDSTLKIQPAKLEDSAVYLCASSSQRDNEQFFGPGTRLTVL.

The J gene is TRBJ2-3, the V gene TRBV28; D remains ambiguous. The germline V gene encodes CDR1 MDHEN and CDR2 SYDVKM. V was cut by 6 bases and J by 4 bases, with 11 bases left in between. CDR3 length: 13 amino acids. This CDR3 reads CASRGLVPDTQYF. Here the CDR3 DNA reads TGTGCCAGCAGGGGCCTCGTCCCAGATACGCAGTATTTT.

The table lists this clone with a few counts. The chain employs TRBV9 and TRBJ2-3; a weak D match, TRBD2 (6 bases). The CDR3 sequence is 15 residues long. V dropped 0 bases and J dropped 7 bases, with 15 bases sitting between them. Looked up from germline, CDR1 is SGDLS and CDR2 is YYNGEE. DNA of the CDR3: TGTGCCAGCAGCGTAGGCGGGGACTCGAGGAATACGCAGTATTTT. Amino acids: CASSVGGDSRNTQYF.

V gene TRBV4-1 combines with J gene TRBJ2-1; 10 bases agree with TRBD2. V shed 1 base, J shed 5 bases, and the junction held 5 bases outside the gene matches. In germline, CDR1 is MGHRA, CDR2 YSYEKL. This CDR3 region has 16 residues. CDR3 sequence reads: CASSQVLAGINNEQFF. In DNA, the CDR3 is TGCGCCAGCAGCCAAGTACTAGCGGGAATCAACAATGAGCAGTTCTTC.

The chain combines TRBV29-1 with TRBJ2-1, with 7 positions matching TRBD2. CDR3 size: 14 residues. The ends lost 5 bases at V and 7 bases at J; junction bases unmatched: 11. Germline assignment: CDR1 SQVTM and CDR2 ANQGSEA. The CDR3 DNA is TGCAGCGTTTATTCGGGGGGAGGATGGAATGAGCAGTTCTTC. Its protein is CSVYSGGGWNEQFF.